One and the same sample provided the 13 T cell receptor beta chains below, sequenced in a study of blood T cell repertoires in COVID-19. Only in-frame clones appear in the TCRdb table, and some are missing; sequencing was by immunoSEQ multiplex PCR. The repertoire has 10,000 to 14,000 clones, 80% to 90% of them found once; the top ten carry approximately 9.9%. Specimen: peripheral blood. All receptors derive from a human donor in a cohort sampled during active COVID-19.

The DNA for the CDR3 is TGTGCCAGCAGAATGAGGGGACAGGCGACCTACGAGCAGTACTTC. Protein product: CASRMRGQATYEQYF. The chain recombines TRBV5-6 with TRBJ2-7; 8 bases align to TRBD1. The germline V gene encodes CDR1 SGHDT and CDR2 YYEEEE. The CDR3 is 15 amino acids. The trim removed 5 bases at V and 2 bases at J, leaving 9 bases unmatched.

The chain combines TRBV9 with TRBJ2-1; D call uncertain. The V gene lost 3 bases and the J gene lost 0 bases, with 10 bases spanning the gap. The CDR3 covers 15 residues. Germline V CDR1 and CDR2: SGDLS, YYNGEE. The CDR3 nucleotides are TGTGCCAGCAGCGCCAACACCCGCTCCTACAATGAGCAGTTCTTC. It encodes CASSANTRSYNEQFF.

This clone was recorded once. This chain links TRBV19 with TRBJ2-2; 10 bases agree with TRBD2. This CDR3 has 14 residues. Germline V gene sequence: CDR1 LNHDA, CDR2 SQIVND (reference sequence). The ends lost 9 bases at V and 4 bases at J; junction bases unmatched: 5. CDR3 in amino acids: CASSGTSATGELFF. The CDR3 DNA is TGTGCCAGCTCCGGGACTAGCGCCACCGGGGAGCTGTTTTTT.

J is TRBJ1-1 and V is TRBV25-1; D possibly corresponds to TRBD1 (5 bases). The CDR3 extends over 14 amino acids. V was shortened by 5 bases and J by 3 bases, with 13 bases between the two germline ends. Germline CDR1 MGHDK, CDR2 SYGVNS. The CDR3 DNA reads as TGTGCCAGCAGTCCTCCGGGGGGTTACACTGAAGCTTTCTTT. Translating gives CASSPPGGYTEAFF.

CDR3 nucleotides: TGCGCCAGCAGCTTGGGGGACAGGGTATCCTACGAGCAGTACTTC. Translation: CASSLGDRVSYEQYF. The chain is built from TRBV5-1 and TRBJ2-7, with TRBD1 matching over 9 bases. Germline assignment: CDR1 SGHRS and CDR2 YFSETQ. CDR3 length: 15 residues. The V and J ends lost 0 bases and 1 base, in that order; junction bases with no gene match: 2.

This chain uses TRBV6-5 with TRBJ2-7, with D possibly TRBD2 on 6 matching bases. Germline V gene sequence: CDR1 MNHEY, CDR2 SVGAGI. V lost 6 bases to trimming and J lost 0 bases, with 15 bases between them. This CDR3 region has 15 residues. The CDR3 nucleotides read TGTGCCAGCAGCTTAAAGGCGGGAAGCTCCTACGAGCAGTACTTC. It codes for CASSLKAGSSYEQYF.

J is TRBJ2-3 and V is TRBV11-2, with 7 nucleotides matching TRBD1. Trimming at V came to 4 bases and at J to 0 bases, leaving 7 bases not matched to a gene. The CDR3 extends over 16 amino acids. In germline, CDR1 is SGHAT, CDR2 FQNNGV. The CDR3 DNA is TGTGCCAGCAGCTCATGGGGACAGACTAGCACAGATACGCAGTATTTT. This gives the protein CASSSWGQTSTDTQYF. The full variable domain, completed using reference TRBV11-2 and TRBJ2-3, is EAGVAQSPRYKIIEKRQSVAFWCNPISGHATLYWYQQILGQGPKLLIQFQNNGVVDDSQLPKDRFSAERLKGVDSTLKIQPAKLEDSAVYLCASSSWGQTSTDTQYFGPGTRLTVL.

V and J are TRBV18 and TRBJ1-2, with TRBD1 identical over 8 bases. Germline values: CDR1 KGHSH, CDR2 LQKENI. V lost 4 bases and J lost 5; bases outside the gene matches: 15. The CDR3 runs to 17 residues. The DNA for the CDR3 is TGTGCCAGCTCACTAACGGACAGGGACTCAAGGGGTTATGGCTACACCTTC. It translates to CASSLTDRDSRGYGYTF.

V gene TRBV15 combines with J gene TRBJ1-2; maybe TRBD1 (5 bases). Germline-derived CDR1 and CDR2 are LNHNV and YYDKDF (reference sequence). The CDR3 has 16 residues. With 0 bases removed from V and 6 bases from J, the gap between germline ends came to 17 bases. CDR3 nucleotide sequence: TGTGCCACCAGCAGAGATCCCTCCCCGGGGGGAAATGGCTACACCTTC. Translated, it gives CATSRDPSPGGNGYTF. The complete variable domain, with remaining parts taken from reference TRBV15 and TRBJ1-2, reads DAMVIQNPRYQVTQFGKPVTLSCSQTLNHNVMYWYQQKSSQAPKLLFHYYDKDFNNEADTPDNFQSRRPNTSFCFLDIRSPGLGDTAMYLCATSRDPSPGGNGYTFGSGTRLTVV.

DNA of the CDR3: TGTGCCAGCATATCGTCGACAGACAATCCCATGAACACTGAAGCTTTCTTT. It yields the protein CASISSTDNPMNTEAFF. J is TRBJ1-1 and V is TRBV28; D is possibly TRBD1 (5 bases). Per the germline V gene, CDR1 is MDHEN and CDR2 is SYDVKM. The CDR3 has 17 residues. The V and J ends lost 7 bases and 0 bases respectively, with 21 bases between them.

The J gene is TRBJ2-4, the V gene TRBV7-9, with 16 bases that match TRBD2. CDR1 and CDR2 (germline): SEHNR, FQNEAQ (reference sequence). Unmatched junction bases numbered 2, after V lost 8 bases and J lost 4 bases. This CDR3 is 15 amino acids long. The CDR3 nucleotides are TGTGCCAGCGGGACTAGCGGGGGGGCTAAAAACATTCAGTACTTC. It codes for CASGTSGGAKNIQYF.

The chain joins TRBV7-8 to TRBJ2-1; D is possibly TRBD2 (6 bases). Germline V CDR1 and CDR2: SGHVS, FQNEAQ. This CDR3 has 14 amino acids. The germline V and J ends were trimmed by 1 base and 5 bases, with 9 bases remaining between them. CDR3 sequence (DNA): TGTGCCAGCAGCTTAGGTCGGAGGGACAATGAGCAGTTCTTC. It translates to CASSLGRRDNEQFF. Variable domain in full (rest from reference TRBV7-8 and TRBJ2-1): GAGVSQSPRYKVAKRGQDVALRCDPISGHVSLFWYQQALGQGPEFLTYFQNEAQLDKSGLPSDRFFAERPEGSVSTLKIQRTQQEDSAVYLCASSLGRRDNEQFFGPGTRLTVL.

This clone was counted a single time. J is TRBJ2-5 and V is TRBV5-1, with a weak D call TRBD2 (5 bases). Germline loops: CDR1 SGHRS, CDR2 YFSETQ. The CDR3 has 14 amino acids. V was trimmed by 9 bases and J by 3 bases, leaving 18 bases between them. In DNA form, the CDR3 reads TGCGCCACCTCAGGAGGTCCCTGGGAAGAGACCCAGTACTTC. It yields the protein CATSGGPWEETQYF.